This TCR beta chain was identified during a study of T cell responses to AZD1222 COVID-19 vaccine. The method was immunoSEQ multiplex PCR; TCRdb's version includes in-frame clones alone and lacks a portion of them. The table includes 140,000 to 150,000 clones, over 85% detected once. The clonotype was recovered from an adult in good health. The source material was peripheral blood, sampled on day 0 of AZD1222 vaccination.

The CDR3 protein is CASSYLQGGAEAFF. The CDR3 DNA reads as TGCGCCAGCAGCTATTTACAGGGTGGCGCTGAAGCTTTCTTT. The chain joins TRBV5-1 to TRBJ1-1; the D gene is possibly TRBD1 (6 bases). This CDR3 region has 14 residues. The V end was cut by 3 bases, the J end by 6 bases, with 15 bases between. Germline V gene data show CDR1 as SGHRS and CDR2 as YFSETQ.